This TCR beta chain was recovered during a study of tumor-infiltrating lymphocytes in primary liver carcinoma. Unsorted whole blood supplied the RNA, and germline DNA was extracted too. The trim removed 3 bases at V and 0 bases at J, leaving 5 bases unmatched. The CDR3 consists of 15 residues. Germline V gene sequence: CDR1 MDHEN, CDR2 SYDVKM. From around 500 ng of total RNA, TCR beta-specific cDNA was reverse-transcribed using a constant-region primer. Slightly modified ARM-PCR with three nested multiplex PCR rounds yielded TCR beta libraries. A C-beta reverse primer was combined with TRBV1-TRBV30 forward primers in the first two PCR rounds, and each round had 10 cycles. TCRdb re-called the multiplex PCR reads through MiXCR, storing one row per CDR3 protein. This sample has about 320,000 distinct CDR3 sequences, with roughly 60% found just once.

This chain joins TRBV28 and TRBJ2-7, with 7 bases that match TRBD1. Sequencing was performed on peripheral blood. The receptor comes from a woman in her twenties or thirties with primary liver carcinoma and hepatitis B virus infection. The CDR3 sequence is CASSLGTGDSYEQYF. CDR3 nucleotide sequence: TGTGCCAGCAGTTTGGGCACAGGGGACTCCTACGAGCAGTACTTC.